This T cell receptor beta chain is drawn from a study of blood T cell repertoires in COVID-19. Overall study: Samples taken during acute and convalescent COVID-19 were collected in the United States, Italy and Spain.

The germline V and J ends were trimmed by 2 bases and 7 bases, with 9 bases remaining between them. CDR3 length equals 12 residues. Looked up from germline, CDR1 is GTSNPN and CDR2 is SVGIG (reference sequence). This table comes from immunoSEQ multiplex PCR, and its TCRdb copy is limited to in-frame clones, with some not included. There are some 120,000 clones in the sample; approximately 80% occur only once, and roughly an eighth lies in the top ten. The source is a woman between 55 and 75 years old with acute or convalescent COVID-19. The sample consisted of peripheral blood. The genes are TRBV30 and TRBJ1-5, with D maybe TRBD1 (5 bases). The CDR3 is CAWSMGGQPQHF. The CDR3 nucleotides are TGTGCCTGGAGTATGGGGGGACAGCCCCAGCATTTT. Combining the CDR3 with reference TRBV30 and TRBJ1-5 gives the whole variable domain SQTIHQWPATLVQPVGSPLSLECTVEGTSNPNLYWYRQAAGRGLQLLFYSVGIGQISSEVPQNLSASRPQDRQFILSSKKLLLSDSGFYLCAWSMGGQPQHFGDGTRLSIL.